These T cell receptor beta chains were read from a single sample in a study of blood T cell repertoires in COVID-19. Sequencing used immunoSEQ multiplex PCR; TCRdb keeps in-frame clones, though not all of them. The sample gives tens of thousands of clones, 80% to 95% of which show up once; approximately 0.56% is in the top ten. The sample consisted of peripheral blood. These receptors came from a middle-aged man with COVID-19, enrolled during active disease. The CDR3 runs from the conserved cysteine through the conserved F or W. The order of the fields is clone size, D gene, V gene, J gene, CDR3 DNA, CDR3 protein. D genes are given only for firm matches. Clone size is not always given. Where it is, it says once, few, many or a class for expanded clones.

>NA|NA|TRBV2|TRBJ1-3
TGTGCCAGCATTACTAACGGGGGGGGACTTGGAAACACCATATATTTT
CASITNGGGLGNTIYF
>NA|NA|TRBV12-3/TRBV12-4|TRBJ1-2
TGTGCCAGCAGTTTAGGACACACAGACTACACCTTC
CASSLGHTDYTF
>few|TRBD2|TRBV3-1/TRBV3-2|TRBJ2-7
TGTGCCAGCAGCCAAGAGTCGGGACTACCGGACGAGCAGTACTTC
CASSQESGLPDEQYF
>NA|NA|TRBV19|TRBJ2-3
TGTGCCAGTAGTAGAAGCGTCGTGGGCACAGATACGCAGTATTTT
CASSRSVVGTDTQYF
>NA|TRBD1|TRBV5-6|TRBJ1-1
TGTGCCAGCAGTTTACAGGGGTCGTCTTGCTTCTTT
CASSLQGSSCFF
>NA|TRBD1|TRBV6-6|TRBJ2-7
TGTGCCAGCAGCGCAGGGGGCGCCTTCTACGAGCAGTACTTC
CASSAGGAFYEQYF
>few|TRBD2|TRBV4-1|TRBJ2-7
TGCGCCAGCAGCCAGCGTCCTTTACTAGCGGGAGAAGAGCAGTACTTC
CASSQRPLLAGEEQYF
>NA|TRBD1|TRBV6-5|TRBJ1-5
TGTGCCAGCAGTCCTGGACAGGGAAGGCAGCCCCAGCATTTT
CASSPGQGRQPQHF
>NA|TRBD1|TRBV10-1|TRBJ1-6
TGCGCCAGCAGCGATGGGACAGTAAACTATAATTCACCCCTCCACTTT
CASSDGTVNYNSPLHF
>NA|TRBD1|TRBV2|TRBJ2-7
TGTGCCAGCAGTGGGGACAGGAACTACGAGCAGTACTTC
CASSGDRNYEQYF
>once|NA|TRBV5-4|TRBJ2-3
TGTGCCAGCAGCTTGGTAGGAGAAACTAGCACAGATACGCAGTATTTT
CASSLVGETSTDTQYF
>NA|TRBD2|TRBV25-1|TRBJ2-3
TGTGCCAGCAGCCGCACTAGCGACCCCACAGATACGCAGTATTTT
CASSRTSDPTDTQYF
>NA|TRBD2|TRBV7-9|TRBJ2-7
TGTGCCAGCAGCTCTTCTAGCGGGAGTAAAAACGAGCAGTACTTC
CASSSSSGSKNEQYF
>NA|TRBD2|TRBV7-9|TRBJ2-7
TGTGCCAGCAGCTGGGAAATGGGACTAGCGGGAGGGATTCTCCGCGAGCAGTACTTC
CASSWEMGLAGGILREQYF